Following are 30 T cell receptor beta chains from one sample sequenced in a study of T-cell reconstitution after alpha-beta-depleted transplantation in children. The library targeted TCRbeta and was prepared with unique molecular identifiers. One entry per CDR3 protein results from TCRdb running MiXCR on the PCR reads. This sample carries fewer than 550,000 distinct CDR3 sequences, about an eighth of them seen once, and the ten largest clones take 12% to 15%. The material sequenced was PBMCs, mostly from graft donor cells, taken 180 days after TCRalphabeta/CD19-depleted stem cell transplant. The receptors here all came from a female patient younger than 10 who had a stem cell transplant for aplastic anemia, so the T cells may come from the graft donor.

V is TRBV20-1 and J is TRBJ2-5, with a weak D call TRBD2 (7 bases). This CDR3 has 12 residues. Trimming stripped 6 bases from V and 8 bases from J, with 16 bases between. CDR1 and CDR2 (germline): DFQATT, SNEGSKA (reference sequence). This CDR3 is CSATQGRETQYF. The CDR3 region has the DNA TGCAGTGCCACGCAGGGGAGGGAAACCCAGTACTTC.

This CDR3 reads CASSLMGHGNEKLFF. The DNA of the CDR3 is TGTGCCAGCAGCTTAATGGGACATGGGAACGAAAAACTGTTTTTT. The chain recombines TRBV11-3 with TRBJ1-4, with a possible D match to TRBD1 (6 bases). This CDR3 is 15 amino acids long. CDR1 is SGHNT, CDR2 YENEEA, per germline. Trimming left V 2 bases short and J 8 bases short, with 15 bases between.

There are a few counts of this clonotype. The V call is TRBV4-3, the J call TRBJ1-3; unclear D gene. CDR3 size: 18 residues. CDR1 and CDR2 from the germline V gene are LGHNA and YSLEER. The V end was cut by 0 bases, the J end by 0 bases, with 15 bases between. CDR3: CASSQESYDPRSGNTIYF. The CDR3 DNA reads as TGCGCCAGCAGCCAAGAGAGCTACGACCCCCGCTCTGGAAACACCATATATTTT.

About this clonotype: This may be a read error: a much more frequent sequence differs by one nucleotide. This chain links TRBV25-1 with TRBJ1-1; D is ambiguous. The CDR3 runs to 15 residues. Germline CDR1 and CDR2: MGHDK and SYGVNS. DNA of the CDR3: TGTGCCAGCACTGAATTTATGGGAGACCTCACTGAAGCTTTCTTT. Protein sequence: CASTEFMGDLTEAFF. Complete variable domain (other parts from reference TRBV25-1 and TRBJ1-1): EADIYQTPRYLVIGTGKKITLECSQTMGHDKMYWYQQDPGMELHLIHYSYGVNSTEKGDLSSESTVSRIRTEHFPLTLESARPSHTSQYLCASTEFMGDLTEAFFGQGTRLTVV.

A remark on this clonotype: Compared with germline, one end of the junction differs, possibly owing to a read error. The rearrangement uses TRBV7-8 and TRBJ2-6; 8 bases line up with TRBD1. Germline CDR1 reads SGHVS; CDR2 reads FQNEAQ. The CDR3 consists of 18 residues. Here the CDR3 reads CASSSGDRRSSGANGLTF. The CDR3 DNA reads TGTGCCAGCAGCTCCGGGGACAGGAGGAGCTCTGGGGCCAACGGCCTGACTTTC.

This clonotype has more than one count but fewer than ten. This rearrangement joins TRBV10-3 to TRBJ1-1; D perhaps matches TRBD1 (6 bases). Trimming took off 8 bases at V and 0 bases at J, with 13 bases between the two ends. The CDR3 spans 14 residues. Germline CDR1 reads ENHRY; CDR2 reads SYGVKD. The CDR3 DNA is TGTGCCATCTCGAGGGACATTATGAACACTGAAGCTTTCTTT. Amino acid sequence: CAISRDIMNTEAFF.

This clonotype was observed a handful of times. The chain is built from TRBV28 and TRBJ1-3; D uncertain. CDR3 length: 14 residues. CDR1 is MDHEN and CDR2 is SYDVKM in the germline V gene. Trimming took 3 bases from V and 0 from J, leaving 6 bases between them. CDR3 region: CASSFLSSGNTIYF. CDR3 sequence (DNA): TGTGCCAGCAGTTTTCTTAGCTCTGGAAACACCATATATTTT.

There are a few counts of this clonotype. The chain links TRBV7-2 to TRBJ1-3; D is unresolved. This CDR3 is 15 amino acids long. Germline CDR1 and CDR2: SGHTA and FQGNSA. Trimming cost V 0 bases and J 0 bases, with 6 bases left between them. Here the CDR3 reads CASSLAGYSGNTIYF. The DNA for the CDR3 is TGTGCCAGCAGCTTAGCCGGTTACTCTGGAAACACCATATATTTT.

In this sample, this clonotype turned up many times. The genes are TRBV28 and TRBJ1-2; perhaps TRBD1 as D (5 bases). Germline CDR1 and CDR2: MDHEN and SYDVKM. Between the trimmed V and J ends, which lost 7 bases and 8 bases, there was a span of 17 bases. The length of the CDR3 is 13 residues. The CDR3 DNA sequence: TGTGCCAGCAAGCCCGGGACCTTTGCCGGCTACACCTTC. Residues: CASKPGTFAGYTF.

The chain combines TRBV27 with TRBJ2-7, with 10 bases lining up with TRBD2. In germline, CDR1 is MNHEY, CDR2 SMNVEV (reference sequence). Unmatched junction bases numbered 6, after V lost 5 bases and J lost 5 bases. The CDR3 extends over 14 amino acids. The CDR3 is CASSLLAGANEQYV. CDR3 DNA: TGTGCCAGCAGTCTCCTAGCGGGAGCGAACGAGCAGTACGTC.

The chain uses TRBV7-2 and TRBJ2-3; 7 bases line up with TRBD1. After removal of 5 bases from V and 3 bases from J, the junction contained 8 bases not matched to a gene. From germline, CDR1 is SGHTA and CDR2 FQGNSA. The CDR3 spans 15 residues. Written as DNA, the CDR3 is TGTGCCAGCAGCCCGACAGGGCCGTATACAGATACGCAGTATTTT. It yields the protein CASSPTGPYTDTQYF.

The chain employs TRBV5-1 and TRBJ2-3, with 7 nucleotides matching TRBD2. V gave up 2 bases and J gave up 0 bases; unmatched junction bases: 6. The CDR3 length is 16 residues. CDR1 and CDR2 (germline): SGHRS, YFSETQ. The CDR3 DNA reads TGCGCCAGCAGCTTCGATGCGGGAGCTAGCACAGATACGCAGTATTTT. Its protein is CASSFDAGASTDTQYF.

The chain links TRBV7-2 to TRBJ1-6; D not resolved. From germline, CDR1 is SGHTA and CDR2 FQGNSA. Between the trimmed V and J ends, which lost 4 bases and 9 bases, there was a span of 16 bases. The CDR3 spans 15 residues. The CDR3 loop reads CASSSGILGRSPLHF. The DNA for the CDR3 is TGTGCCAGCAGCTCCGGGATCCTTGGGCGTTCACCCCTCCACTTT.

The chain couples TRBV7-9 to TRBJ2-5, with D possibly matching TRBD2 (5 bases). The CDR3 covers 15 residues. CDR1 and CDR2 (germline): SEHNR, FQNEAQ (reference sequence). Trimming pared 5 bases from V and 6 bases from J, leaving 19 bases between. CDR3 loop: CASSLSVGLGQTQYF. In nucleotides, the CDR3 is TGTGCCAGCAGCCTTAGCGTCGGGTTAGGGCAGACCCAGTACTTC.

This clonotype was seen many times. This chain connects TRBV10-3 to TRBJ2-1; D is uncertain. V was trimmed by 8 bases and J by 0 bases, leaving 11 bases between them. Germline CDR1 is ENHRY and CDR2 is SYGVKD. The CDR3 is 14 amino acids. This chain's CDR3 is CAISPVSSYNEQFF. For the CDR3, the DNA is TGTGCCATCTCTCCGGTAAGCTCCTACAATGAGCAGTTCTTC.

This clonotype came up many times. CDR3 residues: CSAPPPDRGKDTQYF. CDR3 DNA sequence: TGCAGTGCTCCTCCCCCGGACAGGGGGAAAGATACGCAGTATTTT. The chain has TRBV20-1 and TRBJ2-3, with 10 nucleotides matching TRBD1. Germline values: CDR1 DFQATT, CDR2 SNEGSKA (reference sequence). With V trimmed by 5 bases and J by 5 bases, 10 bases remained unmatched. The CDR3 consists of 15 residues.

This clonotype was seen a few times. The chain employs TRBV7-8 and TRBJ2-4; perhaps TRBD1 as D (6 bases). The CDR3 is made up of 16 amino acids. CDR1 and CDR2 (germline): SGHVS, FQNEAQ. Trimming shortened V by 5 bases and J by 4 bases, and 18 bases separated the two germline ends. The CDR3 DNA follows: TGTGCCAGCAGCGCACCACCCCCCGGGACAAAAAACATTCAGTACTTC. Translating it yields CASSAPPPGTKNIQYF.

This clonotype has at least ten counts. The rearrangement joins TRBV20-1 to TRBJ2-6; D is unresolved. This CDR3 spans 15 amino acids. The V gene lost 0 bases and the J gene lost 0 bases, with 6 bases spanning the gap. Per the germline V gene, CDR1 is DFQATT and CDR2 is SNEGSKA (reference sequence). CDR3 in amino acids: CSAREGSSGANVLTF. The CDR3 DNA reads TGCAGTGCTAGAGAGGGTAGCTCTGGGGCCAACGTCCTGACTTTC.

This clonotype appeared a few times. The CDR3 DNA follows: TGTGCCAGCAGACCCCGGACCCTTACCTACGAGCAGTACTTC. Its translation is CASRPRTLTYEQYF. J is TRBJ2-7 and V is TRBV6-2 or TRBV6-3; unclear D gene. From germline, CDR1 is MNHEY and CDR2 SVGEGT. The CDR3 is 14 amino acids. Trimming took off 6 bases at V and 2 bases at J, with 14 bases between the two ends.

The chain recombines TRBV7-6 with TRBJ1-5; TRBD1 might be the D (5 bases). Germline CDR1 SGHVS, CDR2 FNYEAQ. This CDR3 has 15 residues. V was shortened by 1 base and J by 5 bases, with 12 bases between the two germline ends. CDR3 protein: CASSLGARGDQPQHF. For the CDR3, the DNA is TGTGCCAGCAGCTTAGGGGCGCGAGGGGATCAGCCCCAGCATTTT.

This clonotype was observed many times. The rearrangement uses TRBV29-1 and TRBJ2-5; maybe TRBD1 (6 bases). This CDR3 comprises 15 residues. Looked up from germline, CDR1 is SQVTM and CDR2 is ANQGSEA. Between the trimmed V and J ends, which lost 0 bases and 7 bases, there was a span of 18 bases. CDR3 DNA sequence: TGCAGCGTTGAAGATGTGAACAGGGTTCTTGGGACCCAGTACTTC. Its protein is CSVEDVNRVLGTQYF.

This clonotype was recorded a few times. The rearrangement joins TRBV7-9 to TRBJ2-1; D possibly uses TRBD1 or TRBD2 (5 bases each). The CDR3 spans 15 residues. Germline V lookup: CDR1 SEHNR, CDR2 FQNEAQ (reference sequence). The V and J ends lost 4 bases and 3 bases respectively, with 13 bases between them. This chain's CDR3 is CASSSLREYYNEQFF. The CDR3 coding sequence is TGTGCCAGCAGCTCTCTCAGGGAGTACTACAATGAGCAGTTCTTC.

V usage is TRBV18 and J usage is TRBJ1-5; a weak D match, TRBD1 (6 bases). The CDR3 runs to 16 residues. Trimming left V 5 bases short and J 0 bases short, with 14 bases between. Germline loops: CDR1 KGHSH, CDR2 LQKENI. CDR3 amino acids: CASSAQGPYSNQPQHF. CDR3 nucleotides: TGTGCCAGCTCAGCGCAGGGGCCCTATAGCAATCAGCCCCAGCATTTT.

The CDR3 nucleotides read TGTGCCAGCAGTGAAGACGTCGTAAACTACGAGCAGTACGTC. Encoded protein: CASSEDVVNYEQYV. The gene calls are TRBV2 and TRBJ2-7; the D is unclear. V was cut by 1 base and J by 3 bases, with 10 bases left in between. This CDR3 region has 14 residues. Germline loops: CDR1 SNHLY, CDR2 FYNNEI.

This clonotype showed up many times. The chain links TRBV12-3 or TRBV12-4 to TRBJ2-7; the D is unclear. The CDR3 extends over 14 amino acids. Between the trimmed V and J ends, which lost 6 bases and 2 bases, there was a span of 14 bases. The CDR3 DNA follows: TGTGCCAGCAGCCTCTCTCTCGGACCCTACGAGCAGTACTTC. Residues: CASSLSLGPYEQYF.

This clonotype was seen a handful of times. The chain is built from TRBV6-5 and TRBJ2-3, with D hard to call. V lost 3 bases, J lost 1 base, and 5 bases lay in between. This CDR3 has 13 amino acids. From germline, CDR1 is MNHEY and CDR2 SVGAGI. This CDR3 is CASSYVRTDTQYF. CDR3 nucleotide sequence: TGTGCCAGCAGTTATGTTCGCACAGATACGCAGTATTTT.

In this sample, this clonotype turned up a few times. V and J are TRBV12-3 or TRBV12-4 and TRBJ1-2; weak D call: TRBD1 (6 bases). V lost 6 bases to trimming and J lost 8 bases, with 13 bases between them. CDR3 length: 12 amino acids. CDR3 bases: TGTGCCAGCAGAGGGGGGAAGGGCGGCTACACCTTC. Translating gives CASRGGKGGYTF.

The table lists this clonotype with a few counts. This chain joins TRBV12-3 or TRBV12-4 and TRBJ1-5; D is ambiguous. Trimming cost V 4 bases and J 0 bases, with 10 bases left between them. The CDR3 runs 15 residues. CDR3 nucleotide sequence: TGTGCCAGCAGTTCAGAACGACTTAGCAATCAGCCCCAGCATTTT. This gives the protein CASSSERLSNQPQHF.

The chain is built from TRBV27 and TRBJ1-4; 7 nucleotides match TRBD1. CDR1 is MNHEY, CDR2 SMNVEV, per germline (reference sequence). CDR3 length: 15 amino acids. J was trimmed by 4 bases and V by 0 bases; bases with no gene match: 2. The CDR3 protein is CASSLSGQSNEKLFF. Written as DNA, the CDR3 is TGTGCCAGCAGTTTATCGGGACAGAGTAATGAAAAACTGTTTTTT.

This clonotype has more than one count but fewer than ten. This CDR3 reads CAISEGQGGTYEQYF. For the CDR3, the DNA is TGTGCCATCAGTGAGGGACAGGGGGGGACCTACGAGCAGTACTTC. V gene TRBV10-3 combines with J gene TRBJ2-7, with 10 bases that match TRBD1. V was clipped by 2 bases and J by 2 bases; unmatched bases: 3. Germline V gene data show CDR1 as ENHRY and CDR2 as SYGVKD. The CDR3 contains 15 residues.